This T cell receptor beta chain is from a study of response to subunit inactivated influenza vaccine listed by TCRdb under 2018. Looking at the study overall: To follow how T cells responded to a trivalent subunit inactivated influenza vaccine, the researchers relied on deep quantitative profiling of the T cell receptor repertoire. Summary of the overall study and its limitations: The authors proposed that each seasonal influenza vaccination may bring in only a limited number of new T cells.

There are a few counts of this clonotype. Its antigen is still unknown. No much larger clonotype is one base removed from it; base qualities were not supplied. V ends up 8 bases short and J 1 base short, with an unmatched junction base count of 5. CDR1 SGHRS and CDR2 YFSETQ are derived from the germline V gene. The CDR3, cysteine through phenylalanine, is 15 amino acids long. Only the CDR3 DNA is retained, 45 bases long and in frame from the first base. The library was produced with RT-PCR. Sequencing was carried out with an Illumina HiSeq 2500. In-frame beta chains were kept once TCRdb had trimmed the public reads at Q25 with fastp and called clones with MiXCR. Here each entry gathers all rows of one CDR3 protein and keeps the most common genes and DNA. The sample data list fewer than 600,000 distinct CDR3 sequences, and 6.5% to 8% of these were observed just once. The ten largest clonotypes hold over 10% of the sample.

The rearrangement combines TRBV5-1 with TRBJ2-5; the junction holds 13 bases that match TRBD2. The TCR comes from a man aged 45 to 75 who received an inactivated influenza vaccine. Donor details come from another sample of the same person, matched by shared clones. Specimen: PBMCs from blood, collected approximately 25 months after vaccination. The nucleotides read TGCGCCAGTTCCGGGACTAGCGGGACCCAAGAGACCCAGTACTTC. Translated, this is CASSGTSGTQETQYF.